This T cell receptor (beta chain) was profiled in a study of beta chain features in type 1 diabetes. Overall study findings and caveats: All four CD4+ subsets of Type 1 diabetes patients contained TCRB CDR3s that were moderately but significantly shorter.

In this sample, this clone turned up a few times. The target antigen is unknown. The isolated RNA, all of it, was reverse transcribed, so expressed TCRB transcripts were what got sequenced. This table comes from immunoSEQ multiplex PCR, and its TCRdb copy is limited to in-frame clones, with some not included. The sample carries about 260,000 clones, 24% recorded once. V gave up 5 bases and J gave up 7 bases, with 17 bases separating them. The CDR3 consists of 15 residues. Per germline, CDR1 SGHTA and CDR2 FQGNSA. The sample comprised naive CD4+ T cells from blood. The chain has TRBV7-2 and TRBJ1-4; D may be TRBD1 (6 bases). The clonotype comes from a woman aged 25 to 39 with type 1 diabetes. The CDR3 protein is CASSQWGGLGEKLFF. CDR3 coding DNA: TGTGCCAGCAGCCAGTGGGGGGGGCTAGGTGAAAAACTGTTTTTT.